Listed here are 27 T cell receptor beta chains from one sample, sequenced in a study of shared clonotypes between healthy human individuals. Naive-designated CD8 cells lacked CD45RO, were positively enriched for CCR7, and omitted terminally differentiated effector memory CD45RA+ cells. Assay: immunoSEQ multiplex PCR; the TCRdb copy retains only in-frame clones and omits some. The sample includes 1.5 million to 2.5 million clones, about 95% of them seen just once. The sample comprised naive CD8+ T cells sorted from blood. These receptors came from a man younger than 35 in good health.

The chain has TRBV18 and TRBJ1-5, with 7 positions matching TRBD1. The CDR3 spans 15 residues. J was trimmed by 6 bases and V by 3 bases; bases with no gene match: 8. Germline CDR1 and CDR2: KGHSH and LQKENI. The CDR3 here is CASSPTGVGIQPQHF. CDR3 in DNA: TGTGCCAGCTCACCCACAGGGGTTGGTATTCAGCCCCAGCATTTT.

V usage is TRBV6-5 and J usage is TRBJ2-3; D remains ambiguous. The germline V gene encodes CDR1 MNHEY and CDR2 SVGAGI. Deletions cut 4 bases from V and 2 bases from J, with 13 bases between. This CDR3 has 15 residues. The CDR3 reads CASSWFAASTDTQYF. As DNA, the CDR3 is TGTGCCAGCAGTTGGTTTGCTGCTTCCACAGATACGCAGTATTTT.

This rearrangement joins TRBV28 to TRBJ1-1, with D unresolved. The germline CDR1 and CDR2 sequences are MDHEN and SYDVKM. This CDR3 is 13 amino acids long. Trimming removed 6 bases at V and 4 bases at J, with 12 bases between. In DNA, the CDR3 is TGTGCCAGCAGCTACGGACGGGGCACTGAAGCTTTCTTT. Its protein product is CASSYGRGTEAFF.

The chain employs TRBV12-5 and TRBJ2-5, with a possible D match to TRBD1 (6 bases). Trimming left V 7 bases short and J 1 base short, with 13 bases between. The germline V gene has CDR1 LGHNT and CDR2 FRNRAP. This CDR3 comprises 14 residues. CDR3 protein: CASDTTGSQETQYF. The CDR3 nucleotides read TGTGCTAGTGACACTACAGGGAGCCAAGAGACCCAGTACTTC.

This chain connects TRBV7-9 to TRBJ1-5, with TRBD1 as a possible D gene (5 bases). Trimming pared 1 base from V and 2 bases from J, leaving 15 bases between. The V gene's germline CDR1 is SEHNR and CDR2 FQNEAQ (reference sequence). CDR3 length equals 17 residues. CDR3 protein: CASSLEGAGRGNQPQHF. CDR3 DNA sequence: TGTGCCAGCAGCTTAGAAGGGGCCGGCAGGGGCAATCAGCCCCAGCATTTT.

V gene TRBV4-1 combines with J gene TRBJ2-7; D uncertain. In germline, CDR1 is MGHRA, CDR2 YSYEKL. This CDR3 spans 14 amino acids. Trimming pared 3 bases from V and 0 bases from J, leaving 9 bases between. The CDR3 sequence: CASSHGRASYEQYF. CDR3 DNA: TGCGCCAGCAGCCACGGACGGGCCTCCTACGAGCAGTACTTC.

The chain joins TRBV9 to TRBJ1-3, with TRBD1 matching 7 bases. Germline CDR1 reads SGDLS; CDR2 reads YYNGEE. This CDR3 is 17 amino acids long. With 2 bases clipped from V and 1 base from J, the junction kept 9 bases outside the gene matches. The CDR3 loop reads CASSVTGDPNSGNTIYF. In DNA form, the CDR3 reads TGTGCCAGCAGCGTCACAGGGGATCCGAATTCTGGAAACACCATATATTTT.

The J gene is TRBJ2-6, the V gene TRBV28; D call uncertain. V was shortened by 2 bases and J by 2 bases, with 10 bases between the two germline ends. This CDR3 is 16 amino acids long. From germline, CDR1 is MDHEN and CDR2 SYDVKM. This chain's CDR3 is CASSLNTEAGANVLTF. DNA for the CDR3: TGTGCCAGCAGTTTAAATACAGAAGCTGGGGCCAACGTCCTGACTTTC.

This clone was observed a single time. V gene TRBV6-5 combines with J gene TRBJ2-7, with D possibly being TRBD1 (5 bases). This CDR3 is built from 14 residues. V was clipped by 0 bases and J by 5 bases, with 11 bases between them. Germline lookup yields CDR1 MNHEY and CDR2 SVGAGI. The CDR3 loop is CASSYSGVVHEQYF. Here the CDR3 DNA reads TGTGCCAGCAGTTACTCAGGGGTCGTCCACGAGCAGTACTTC.

J is TRBJ2-3 and V is TRBV13, with 13 positions matching TRBD2. The CDR3 spans 18 residues. Unmatched junction bases numbered 7, after V lost 1 base and J lost 3 bases. Germline CDR1 PRHDT, CDR2 FYEKMQ (reference sequence). The CDR3, as DNA: TGTGCCAGCAGCTTAGCGGGACTAGCGGGACGAGGGACAGATACGCAGTATTTT. It encodes CASSLAGLAGRGTDTQYF.

This clone was picked up one time. DNA of the CDR3: TGTGCCAGCAGTTATGTGGGCTTTAATGAAAAACTGTTTTTT. This sequence encodes CASSYVGFNEKLFF. The chain recombines TRBV6-6 with TRBJ1-4; D is uncertain. V was clipped by 3 bases and J by 4 bases, with 9 bases between them. The CDR3 is made up of 14 amino acids. Germline values: CDR1 MNHNY, CDR2 SVGAGI (reference sequence).

This clone was seen only a few times. The chain joins TRBV10-2 to TRBJ1-5; D is unresolved. Per the germline V gene, CDR1 is WSHSY and CDR2 is SAAADI. Trimming shortened V by 5 bases and J by 1 base, and 12 bases separated the two germline ends. The CDR3 totals 15 residues. CDR3 region: CASSNALSSNQPQHF. The CDR3 region has the DNA TGCGCCAGCAGTAACGCGTTGTCCAGCAATCAGCCCCAGCATTTT.

The rearrangement links TRBV19 to TRBJ2-2; D possibly corresponds to TRBD1 (6 bases). V was trimmed by 1 base and J by 6 bases, leaving 9 bases between them. The CDR3 is 14 amino acids. Germline-derived CDR1 and CDR2 are LNHDA and SQIVND (reference sequence). Here the CDR3 DNA reads TGTGCCAGTAGTATAGTACAGGGCTCCGGGGAGCTGTTTTTT. As protein: CASSIVQGSGELFF.

Turning to this clone: Additional DNA sequences in this sample encode the identical CDR3. The chain carries TRBV7-2 and TRBJ2-1; 10 bases align to TRBD2. The CDR3 consists of 16 residues. V shed 5 bases, J shed 0 bases, and the junction held 4 bases outside the gene matches. CDR1 and CDR2 (germline): SGHTA, FQGNSA. CDR3 coding DNA: TGTGCCAGCAGCATCTCTAGCGGGAGCTCCTACAATGAGCAGTTCTTC. It codes for CASSISSGSSYNEQFF.

This chain uses TRBV5-1 with TRBJ1-2; D is unresolved. V lost 2 bases to trimming and J lost 7 bases, with 6 bases between them. CDR3 length: 11 amino acids. The germline gives CDR1 SGHRS, CDR2 YFSETQ. Here the CDR3 reads CASSFIGGYTF. The CDR3 region has the DNA TGCGCCAGCAGCTTCATTGGTGGCTACACCTTC.

The chain couples TRBV5-1 to TRBJ2-7; D is ambiguous. Germline CDR1 reads SGHRS; CDR2 reads YFSETQ. V lost 6 bases, J lost 0 bases, and 10 bases lay in between. The CDR3 has 13 residues. The CDR3 DNA reads as TGCGCCAGCACCCCGATGTACTCCTACGAGCAGTACTTC. Translation gives CASTPMYSYEQYF.

About this clone: Other DNA variants within this sample encode the same CDR3. The chain has TRBV9 and TRBJ1-2; possibly TRBD1 for D (6 bases). From germline, CDR1 is SGDLS and CDR2 YYNGEE. The V end was cut by 3 bases, the J end by 4 bases, with 10 bases between. The CDR3 runs to 13 residues. The CDR3 DNA reads as TGTGCCAGCAGCGCGACAGGCCTCTATGGCTACACCTTC. Translation: CASSATGLYGYTF.

This chain uses TRBV4-3 with TRBJ2-7, with D possibly being TRBD2 (6 bases). The CDR3 sequence is 15 residues long. In germline, CDR1 is LGHNA, CDR2 YSLEER. Trimming left V 1 base short and J 3 bases short, with 13 bases between. CDR3 region: CASSQGGGMNYEQYF. The CDR3 nucleotides are TGCGCCAGCAGCCAAGGGGGCGGGATGAACTACGAGCAGTACTTC.

The CDR3 protein is CASSLWTGTQPQHF. DNA for the CDR3: TGTGCCAGCAGTCTGTGGACAGGGACTCAGCCCCAGCATTTT. The chain links TRBV6-1 to TRBJ1-5, with 8 bases that match TRBD1. The germline V gene has CDR1 MNHNS and CDR2 SASEGT. This CDR3 spans 14 amino acids. J was trimmed by 6 bases and V by 5 bases; bases with no gene match: 6.

Remarks on this clone: Other DNA sequences in this specimen translate into the identical CDR3. The chain is built from TRBV27 and TRBJ2-7, with D maybe TRBD1 (6 bases). Deletions cut 4 bases from V and 4 bases from J, with 11 bases between. This CDR3 contains 13 residues. Looked up from germline, CDR1 is MNHEY and CDR2 is SMNVEV (reference sequence). The CDR3 loop reads CASSYRVRYEQYF. CDR3 nucleotide sequence: TGTGCCAGCAGTTACAGGGTACGATACGAGCAGTACTTC.

The rearrangement uses TRBV5-4 and TRBJ1-2, with D possibly TRBD1 on 5 matching bases. Germline-derived CDR1 and CDR2 are SGHNT and YYREEE (reference sequence). There are 14 residues in the CDR3. V lost 3 bases to trimming and J lost 2 bases, with 11 bases between them. CDR3 sequence: CASSSGDLNYGYTF. CDR3 in DNA: TGTGCCAGCAGCTCGGGGGACCTCAACTATGGCTACACCTTC. The full variable domain, with the rest looked up from reference TRBV5-4 and TRBJ1-2, is ETGVTQSPTHLIKTRGQQVTLRCSSQSGHNTVSWYQQALGQGPQFIFQYYREEENGRGNFPPRFSGLQFPNYSSELNVNALELDDSALYLCASSSGDLNYGYTFGSGTRLTVV.

J is TRBJ2-3 and V is TRBV6-6, with D maybe TRBD2 (6 bases). V lost 5 bases, J lost 1 base, and 13 bases lay in between. This CDR3 comprises 15 residues. Germline CDR1 reads MNHNY; CDR2 reads SVGAGI (reference sequence). The CDR3 loop reads CASSDLREGTDTQYF. CDR3 DNA sequence: TGTGCCAGCAGTGACCTTAGGGAGGGCACAGATACGCAGTATTTT.

This clone was seen a single time. The V call is TRBV5-4, the J call TRBJ2-7; no clear D. The germline V and J ends were trimmed by 2 bases and 5 bases, with 8 bases remaining between them. The germline V gene has CDR1 SGHNT and CDR2 YYREEE (reference sequence). The CDR3 is made up of 12 amino acids. CDR3 loop: CASSFIGNEQYF. CDR3 nucleotide sequence: TGTGCCAGCAGCTTTATAGGGAACGAGCAGTACTTC.

V usage is TRBV28 and J usage is TRBJ2-1; D remains ambiguous. Germline lookup yields CDR1 MDHEN and CDR2 SYDVKM. V shed 5 bases and J shed 7 bases, with 6 bases lying between them. The CDR3 has 11 amino acids. CDR3 loop: CASSVGNEQFF. The CDR3 DNA sequence: TGTGCCAGCAGTGTGGGGAATGAGCAGTTCTTC.

This clone has just one count. The chain links TRBV29-1 to TRBJ2-3, with D perhaps assigned TRBD1 or TRBD2 (5 bases each). Germline CDR1 SQVTM, CDR2 ANQGSEA. The CDR3 extends over 13 amino acids. The V gene lost 6 bases and the J gene lost 5 bases, with 15 bases spanning the gap. This CDR3 is CSVGEQGGDTQYF. As DNA, the CDR3 is TGCAGCGTGGGGGAACAAGGAGGAGATACGCAGTATTTT.

With respect to this clone: This sample also contains other DNA sequences that code for the same CDR3. The CDR3 sequence is CASSPGGTEAFF. CDR3 bases: TGTGCCAGCAGTCCAGGGGGCACTGAAGCTTTCTTT. This chain joins TRBV27 and TRBJ1-1; 7 positions match TRBD1. This CDR3 has 12 amino acids. Losses at the gene ends were 5 bases for V and 4 bases for J; bases not matched to a gene: 1. CDR1 and CDR2 (germline): MNHEY, SMNVEV (reference sequence).

This chain joins TRBV4-1 and TRBJ2-1; D is perhaps TRBD2 (6 bases). Germline CDR1 and CDR2: MGHRA and YSYEKL. V lost 3 bases and J 10 bases, leaving 13 bases between the germline ends. The CDR3 covers 13 residues. In DNA, the CDR3 is TGCGCCAGCAGCCACCTACCGAGCGGGGAGCAGTTCTTC. As protein: CASSHLPSGEQFF.